This T cell receptor beta chain was sequenced in a study of blood T cell repertoires in COVID-19. The overall study: The United States, Italy and Spain were the sources of the acute and convalescent COVID-19 samples.

V was clipped by 6 bases and J by 3 bases, with 17 bases between them. Germline loops: CDR1 SGHNT, CDR2 YYREEE (reference sequence). This CDR3 contains 15 residues. In the original workflow: Estimation of nucleated cell counts relied on the amplification of reference gene primers. The data were produced by immunoSEQ multiplex PCR, yet TCRdb's version contains in-frame clones alone and is incomplete. That table is the source of V, J and clone size, and D and trimming were worked out from the DNA. The data show 100,000 to 150,000 clones, approximately 82% seen once. V and J are TRBV5-4 and TRBJ2-3; D is perhaps TRBD2 (7 bases). This TCR came from a man aged 55-75 years with acute or convalescent COVID-19. The sequenced sample consisted of peripheral blood. For the CDR3, the DNA is TGTGCCAGCAAATCGAGGGGAGGGGGGACAGATACGCAGTATTTT. Residues: CASKSRGGGTDTQYF.